This record covers a single T cell receptor beta chain. This entry comes from a study of blood T cell repertoires in COVID-19. Study-level background: There were acute and convalescent COVID-19 samples, and they came from the United States, Italy and Spain. Nucleic acid was either cDNA or gDNA, and it came from T cells, B-cell-depleted T cells, or PBMCs.

Original processing methods: Estimation of nucleated cell counts was performed using reference gene primer amplification. The protocol was immunoSEQ multiplex PCR, while the TCRdb copy is restricted to in-frame clones and leaves out a portion. The V and J calls and clone size were taken over from that table, and D and trimming were inferred from the DNA. This table has about 91,000 clones, around 90% appearing once. Germline CDR1 LNHDA, CDR2 SQIVND (reference sequence). Deletions cut 11 bases from V and 7 bases from J, with 11 bases between. CDR3 length equals 10 residues. Sequencing was done on a sample of peripheral blood. The chain joins TRBV19 to TRBJ1-2; D might be TRBD1 (5 bases). The origin of this receptor is an elderly woman with active COVID-19. The CDR3, as DNA: TGTGCCTCGGGGGTGAGTGGCTACACCTTC. Its translation: CASGVSGYTF.